This T cell receptor (beta chain) was sequenced for a study of cytomegalovirus exposure and HLA in healthy donors. Primers: 60 Vbeta forward and 13 Jbeta reverse. Sequencing used immunoSEQ multiplex PCR; TCRdb keeps in-frame clones, though not all of them. The table shows about 200,000 clones, with approximately 12% occurring only once. V was pared by 3 bases and J by 3 bases, with 11 bases between. The germline V gene encodes CDR1 SGHAT and CDR2 FQNNGV. The CDR3 has 15 amino acids. The receptor was derived from a man aged 50 or older in good health and CMV-seropositive. This rearrangement joins TRBV11-2 to TRBJ2-2, with TRBD1 as a possible D gene (6 bases). Sample: PBMCs. CDR3 coding DNA: TGTGCCAGCAGCTTTACACAGGGACACACCGGGGAGCTGTTTTTT. Translation gives CASSFTQGHTGELFF.